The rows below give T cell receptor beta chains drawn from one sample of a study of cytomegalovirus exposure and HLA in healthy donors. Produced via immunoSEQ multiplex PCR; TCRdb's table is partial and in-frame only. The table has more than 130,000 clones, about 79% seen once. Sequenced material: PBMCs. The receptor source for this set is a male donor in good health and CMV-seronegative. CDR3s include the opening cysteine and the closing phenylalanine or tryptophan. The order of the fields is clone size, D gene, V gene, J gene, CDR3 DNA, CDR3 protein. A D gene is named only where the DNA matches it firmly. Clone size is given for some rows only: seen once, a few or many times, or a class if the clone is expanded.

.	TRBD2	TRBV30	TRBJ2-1	TGTGCCTGGAGTGTATGGGCTAGCGGGGGGGCACGTGAGCAGTTCTTC	CAWSVWASGGAREQFF
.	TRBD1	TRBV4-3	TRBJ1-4	TGCGCCAGCAGCCAAGAGGCCCCGGGACAGGGACGACTGTTTTTT	CASSQEAPGQGRLFF
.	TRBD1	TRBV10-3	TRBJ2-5	TGTGCCATCACACGGACAGGCCAAGAGACCCAGTACTTC	CAITRTGQETQYF
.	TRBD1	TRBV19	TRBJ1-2	TGTGCCAGTAGCGGGACAGACTATGGCTACACCTTC	CASSGTDYGYTF
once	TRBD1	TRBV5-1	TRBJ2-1	TGCGCCAGCAGCTTGGGCACAGGGGCGGCTTCCAATGAGCAGTTCTTC	CASSLGTGAASNEQFF
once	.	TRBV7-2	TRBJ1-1	TGTGCCAGCAGCTTAGCGAACACAGACTGGGAGGCTTTCTTT	CASSLANTDWEAFF
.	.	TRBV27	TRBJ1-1	TGTGCCAGCAGTTTACAGGGTCGGAAGGGGGACACTGAAGCTTTCTTT	CASSLQGRKGDTEAFF
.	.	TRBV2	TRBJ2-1	TGTGCCAGCAGTGCCAGCTCCTACAATGAGCAGTTCTTC	CASSASSYNEQFF
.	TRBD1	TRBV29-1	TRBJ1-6	TGCAGCGTCGGGGACAGGGTTAATTCACCCCTCCACTTT	CSVGDRVNSPLHF
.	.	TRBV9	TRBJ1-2	TGTGCCAGCAGCCCCCTGGGGGGAGCATATGGCTACACCTTC	CASSPLGGAYGYTF
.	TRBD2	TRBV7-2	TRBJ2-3	TGTGCCAGCAGCTTCCTAGCGGGTGATACGCAGTATTTT	CASSFLAGDTQYF
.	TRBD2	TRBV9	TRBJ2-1	TGTGCCAGCAGCGTAGAGGGCGGGGGGAGGAATGAGCAGTTCTTC	CASSVEGGGRNEQFF
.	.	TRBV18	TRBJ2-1	TGTGCCAGCTCACCAGACAGGGAGCAGTTCTTC	CASSPDREQFF
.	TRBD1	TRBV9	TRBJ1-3	TGTGCCAGCAGCGTAAGCCGAGGGGGCGACAGGGGGTTAGGAAACACCATATATTTT	CASSVSRGGDRGLGNTIYF
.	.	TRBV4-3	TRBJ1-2	TGCGCCAGCAGCCAAGATGCAGCAGGGAGGGCTGGCTACACCTTC	CASSQDAAGRAGYTF
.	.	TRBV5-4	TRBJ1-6	TGTGCCAGCAGCTTGGGGCAGGGGTCGAGTAATTCACCCCTCCACTTT	CASSLGQGSSNSPLHF
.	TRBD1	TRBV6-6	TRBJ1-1	TGTGCCAGCATACCAGGGACAGTGAACACTGAAGCTTTCTTT	CASIPGTVNTEAFF
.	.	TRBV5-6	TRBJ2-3	TGTGCCAGCAGCGCCCCAAGCGGACTTCCAGATACGCAGTATTTT	CASSAPSGLPDTQYF
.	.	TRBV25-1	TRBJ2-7	TGTGCCAGCAGTGAACAGCACAGGAAACAGTACTTC	CASSEQHRKQYF
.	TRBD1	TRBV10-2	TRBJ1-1	TGCGCCAGCAGTGAGGGACAGGGGATGAACACTGAAGCTTTCTTT	CASSEGQGMNTEAFF
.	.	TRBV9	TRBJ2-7	TGTGCCAGCAGCGTAGGGGGGGGGCTCTACGAGCAGTACTTC	CASSVGGGLYEQYF
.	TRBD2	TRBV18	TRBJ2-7	TGTGCCAGCTCACCACCTAGCGGGGGGACCTACGAGCAGTACTTC	CASSPPSGGTYEQYF
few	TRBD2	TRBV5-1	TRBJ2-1	TGCGCCAGCAGCTCCCGAAGCGGGAGGGATAGAAATGAGCAGTTCTTC	CASSSRSGRDRNEQFF
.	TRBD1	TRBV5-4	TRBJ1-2	TGTGCCAGCATGGACAGGGCTAACTATGGCTACACCTTC	CASMDRANYGYTF
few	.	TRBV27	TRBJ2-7	TGTGCCAGCAGTCCAGAACAGGGAGCCTACGAGCAGTACTTC	CASSPEQGAYEQYF
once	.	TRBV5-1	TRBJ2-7	TGCGCCAGCAAAGTTTTACAGGGAACCTACGAGCAGTACTTC	CASKVLQGTYEQYF
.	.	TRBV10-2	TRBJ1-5	TGCGCCAGCCGGGGGGACATTAGCAATCAGCCCCAGCATTTT	CASRGDISNQPQHF
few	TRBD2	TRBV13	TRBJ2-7	TGTGCCAGCAGCTTAGGCATTCCTAGCGGGACTCGCGAGCAGTACTTC	CASSLGIPSGTREQYF
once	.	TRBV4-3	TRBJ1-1	TGCGCCAGCAGCCAAGATCCCGCGACAGGGAACACTGAAGCTTTCTTT	CASSQDPATGNTEAFF
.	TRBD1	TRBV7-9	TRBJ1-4	TGTGCCAGCACCCAGGGGGCAGCCGATGAAAAACTGTTTTTT	CASTQGAADEKLFF
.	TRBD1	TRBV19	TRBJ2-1	TGTGCCAGTAGTACTCAACAGGGGGTGGGTGAGCAGTTCTTC	CASSTQQGVGEQFF
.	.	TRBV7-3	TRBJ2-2	TGTGCCAGCAGCTACACAGGGCCTCCGGGTACCGGGGAGCTGTTTTTT	CASSYTGPPGTGELFF
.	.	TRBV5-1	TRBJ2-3	TGCGCCAGCAGCGGCTGGGGCGATATCTCAGATACGCAGTATTTT	CASSGWGDISDTQYF
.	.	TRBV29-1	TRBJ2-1	TGCAGCGTTGAAGATCTCGGGGTGAACAATGAGCAGTTCTTC	CSVEDLGVNNEQFF
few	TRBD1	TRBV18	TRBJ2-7	TGTGCCAGCTCACAGGGACAGGGGGCTTCCTACGAGCAGTACTTC	CASSQGQGASYEQYF
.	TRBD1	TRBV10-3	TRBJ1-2	TGTGCCATCAGGGGACAGGGGGCGGGCGGCTACACCTTC	CAIRGQGAGGYTF
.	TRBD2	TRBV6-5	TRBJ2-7	TGTGCCAGCAGACCCCTAGCGGGAGCTGGCGAGCAGTACTTC	CASRPLAGAGEQYF
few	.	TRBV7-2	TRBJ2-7	TGTGCCAGCAGCGTGGGCAGGGGAGCCTACGAGCAGTACTTC	CASSVGRGAYEQYF
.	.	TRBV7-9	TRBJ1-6	TGTGCCAGCAGCTCCCCTACAGGGCGGCATTCACCCCTCCACTTT	CASSSPTGRHSPLHF
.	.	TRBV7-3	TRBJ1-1	TGTGCCAGCAGCTTAAGTCCGGGAAGGGCCAACACTGAAGCTTTCTTT	CASSLSPGRANTEAFF
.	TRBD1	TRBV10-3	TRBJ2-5	TGTGCCAGTTGGGACAGGGCCCAAGAGACCCAGTACTTC	CASWDRAQETQYF
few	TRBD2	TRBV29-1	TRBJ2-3	TGCAGCGTTTCAGCGGGATTCACAGATACGCAGTATTTT	CSVSAGFTDTQYF
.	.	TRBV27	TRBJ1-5	TGTGCCAGCACCTCGATGAGTGGAGCTCAGCCCCAGCATTTT	CASTSMSGAQPQHF